The entry below describes one T cell receptor beta chain. These data belong to a study of blood T cell repertoires in COVID-19. Whole-study context: T cells, B-cell-depleted T cells, or PBMCs supplied cDNA or gDNA.

From germline, CDR1 is DFQATT and CDR2 SNEGSKA (reference sequence). There are 11 residues in the CDR3. The V gene lost 5 bases and the J gene lost 6 bases, with 11 bases spanning the gap. Authors' processing steps: Counts of nucleated cells, estimated from reference gene primer amplification, were obtained. Produced via immunoSEQ multiplex PCR; TCRdb's table is partial and in-frame only. V and J calls plus clone size are reproduced from that table; the DNA served to infer D and trimming. Among tens of thousands of clones listed, approximately 80% were seen once. Sequencing input: peripheral blood. This TCR was sampled from a man in his sixties or seventies with acute or convalescent COVID-19. V gene TRBV20-1 combines with J gene TRBJ2-7, with D uncertain. In DNA form, the CDR3 reads TGCAGTGCTGCTGATAGAACCGAGCAGTACTTC. As protein: CSAADRTEQYF.